Listed below are T cell receptor beta chains from one sample, sequenced in a study of PD-1 blockade in classical Hodgkin lymphoma. The repertoire was sequenced with immunoSEQ multiplex PCR; TCRdb's copy has only in-frame clones and lacks some. The table lists some 84,000 clones, about 89% of them singletons, with around 20% in the top ten. The source was peripheral blood mononuclear cells (PBMCs), collected at baseline. These receptors originate from a human donor with classical Hodgkin lymphoma. Each CDR3 is given with its conserved first and last residue. A D gene is named only where the DNA matches it firmly. Some rows have no size entry. The others give once, few or many, or a class for an expanded clone.

j_call d_call clone_size v_call cdr3_nt cdr3_aa
TRBJ2-7 NA once TRBV19 TGTGCCAGTACCGAAAAAGGGGTAGTGGACACCCGTTACGAGCAGTACTTC CASTEKGVVDTRYEQYF
TRBJ1-2 NA NA TRBV10-2 TGCGCCAGCTCCCCCCAGGGGCTAACCTATGGCTACACCTTC CASSPQGLTYGYTF
TRBJ1-2 NA many TRBV21-1 TGTGCCAGCAGCAAACCCCGGGACGGCTATGGCTACACCTTC CASSKPRDGYGYTF
TRBJ2-7 TRBD1 NA TRBV27 TGTGCCAGCAGTCTAGGGACAGGTCCACTGGGCGAGCAGTACTTC CASSLGTGPLGEQYF
TRBJ2-6 TRBD1 NA TRBV11-1 TGTGCCAGCAGCTTGGTACAGGGGGCGCCTGGGGCCAACGTCCTGACTTTC CASSLVQGAPGANVLTF
TRBJ1-3 NA NA TRBV19 TGTGCCAGTAGGTCCCCCGGGAACTCTGGAAACACCATATATTTT CASRSPGNSGNTIYF
TRBJ1-2 TRBD1 NA TRBV28 TGTGCCAGCAGTTTAATAACAGGGGCCCTCGTTTATGGCTACACCTTC CASSLITGALVYGYTF
TRBJ2-1 TRBD2 NA TRBV27 TGTGCCAGCATGGAGCGGGGGACCCCCAGGGAGCAGTTCTTC CASMERGTPREQFF
TRBJ1-5 NA NA TRBV5-6 TGTGCCAGCAGCTTCCAGAGTAATCAGCCCCAGCATTTT CASSFQSNQPQHF
TRBJ2-3 TRBD2 once TRBV28 TGTGCCAGCAGATACCTCCCGGGACTAGCGGGAGGGCTTGATACGCAGTATTTT CASRYLPGLAGGLDTQYF
TRBJ1-4 NA NA TRBV6-6 TGTGCCAGCAGGTACCGGGACACGGATGAAAAACTGTTTTTT CASRYRDTDEKLFF
TRBJ1-1 TRBD1 once TRBV19 TGTGCCAGTGTCTTCGGGACAGGGGAGATTTTTAACACTGAAGCTTTCTTT CASVFGTGEIFNTEAFF
TRBJ1-5 TRBD1 NA TRBV28 TGTGCCAGCAGCCTACTGGTACAGGGGAATCAGCCCCAGCATTTT CASSLLVQGNQPQHF
TRBJ1-4 NA NA TRBV10-3 TGTGCCATCAGTGAAGGGGTAAATGAAAAACTGTTTTTT CAISEGVNEKLFF
TRBJ2-3 TRBD1 NA TRBV14 TGTGCCAGCAGCCAAGGGACAGGGAGGACAGATACGCAGTATTTT CASSQGTGRTDTQYF
TRBJ2-2 NA NA TRBV7-6 TGTGCCAGCAGCCTAACCCTGGTGGGGGCGATTACCGGGGAGCTGTTTTTT CASSLTLVGAITGELFF
TRBJ2-1 TRBD2 NA TRBV10-3 TGTGCCATCAGTGAAGGAGCGGGGGGCAATGAGCAGTTCTTC CAISEGAGGNEQFF
TRBJ2-5 TRBD1 NA TRBV4-2 TGTGCCAGCAGCCGAGAAGAGACAGGGCAAGAGACCCAGTACTTC CASSREETGQETQYF
TRBJ2-2 NA NA TRBV7-2 TGTGCCAGCAGCCCAGAACAAGGACTAAGCACCGGGGAGCTGTTTTTT CASSPEQGLSTGELFF
TRBJ2-1 TRBD2 NA TRBV7-2 TGTGCCAGCAGCTTAGCCGGGACTAGCGGGAGCAATGAGCAGTTCTTC CASSLAGTSGSNEQFF
TRBJ1-1 NA NA TRBV6-1 TGTGCCAGCAGTGGCACTTCCTCGGGGAACACTGAAGCTTTCTTT CASSGTSSGNTEAFF
TRBJ2-2 NA NA TRBV19 TGTGCCAGTAGTATAGGTCTAGGGGCGGGGAACACCGGGGAGCTGTTTTTT CASSIGLGAGNTGELFF